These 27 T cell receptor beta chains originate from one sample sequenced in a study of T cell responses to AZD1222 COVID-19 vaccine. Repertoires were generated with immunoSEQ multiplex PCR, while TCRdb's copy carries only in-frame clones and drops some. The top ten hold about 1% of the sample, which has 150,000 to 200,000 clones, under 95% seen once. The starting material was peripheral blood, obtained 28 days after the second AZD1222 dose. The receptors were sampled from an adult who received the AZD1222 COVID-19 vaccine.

In DNA form, the CDR3 reads TGTGCCAGCAGTTACCAGGTGGCAGGGCTAAGCTATGGCTACACCTTC. This encodes CASSYQVAGLSYGYTF. This chain joins TRBV6-5 and TRBJ1-2; TRBD1 is a possible D gene (5 bases). The CDR3 loop spans 16 amino acids. Trimming pared 2 bases from V and 4 bases from J, leaving 17 bases between. Germline lookup yields CDR1 MNHEY and CDR2 SVGAGI.

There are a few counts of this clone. The CDR3 coding sequence is TGCAGTGCTAGTCGACCAGCGGGGTCCTACGAGCAGTACTTC. The encoded protein is CSASRPAGSYEQYF. This rearrangement joins TRBV20-1 to TRBJ2-7, with 7 nucleotides matching TRBD2. V gave up 3 bases and J gave up 1 base; unmatched junction bases: 6. Germline V gene sequence: CDR1 DFQATT, CDR2 SNEGSKA (reference sequence). CDR3 length equals 14 residues.

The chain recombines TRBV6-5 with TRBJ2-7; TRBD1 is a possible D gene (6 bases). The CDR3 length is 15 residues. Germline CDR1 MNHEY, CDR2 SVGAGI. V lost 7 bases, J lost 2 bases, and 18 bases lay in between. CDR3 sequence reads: CASTLKGTKAYEQYF. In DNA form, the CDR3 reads TGTGCCAGCACCTTAAAGGGGACAAAGGCCTACGAGCAGTACTTC.

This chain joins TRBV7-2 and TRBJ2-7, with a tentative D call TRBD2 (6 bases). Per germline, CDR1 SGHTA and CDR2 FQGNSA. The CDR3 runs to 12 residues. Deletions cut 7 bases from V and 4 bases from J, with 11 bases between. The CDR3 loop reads CASKKGTYEQYF. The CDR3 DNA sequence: TGTGCCAGCAAGAAAGGGACTTACGAGCAGTACTTC.

CDR3 region: CASSWPGHSNTEAFF. CDR3 coding DNA: TGTGCCAGCAGCTGGCCCGGACATTCGAACACTGAAGCTTTCTTT. This chain uses TRBV5-4 with TRBJ1-1, with a possible D match to TRBD1 (5 bases). This CDR3 has 15 residues. Germline CDR1 reads SGHNT; CDR2 reads YYREEE (reference sequence). V lost 3 bases, J lost 1 base, and 13 bases lay in between.

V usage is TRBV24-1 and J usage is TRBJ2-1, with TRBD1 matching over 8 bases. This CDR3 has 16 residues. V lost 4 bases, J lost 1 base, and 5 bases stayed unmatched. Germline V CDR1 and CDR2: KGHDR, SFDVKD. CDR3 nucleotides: TGTGCCACCAGTGAAAGGACAGGGAAGTCCTACAATGAGCAGTTCTTC. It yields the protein CATSERTGKSYNEQFF.

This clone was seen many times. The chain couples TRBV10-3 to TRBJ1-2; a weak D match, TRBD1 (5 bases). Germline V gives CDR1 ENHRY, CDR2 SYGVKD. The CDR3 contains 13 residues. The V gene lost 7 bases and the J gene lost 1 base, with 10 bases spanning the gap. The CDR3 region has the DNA TGTGCCATCACCCTGACAGATAACTATGGCTACACCTTC. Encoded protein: CAITLTDNYGYTF.

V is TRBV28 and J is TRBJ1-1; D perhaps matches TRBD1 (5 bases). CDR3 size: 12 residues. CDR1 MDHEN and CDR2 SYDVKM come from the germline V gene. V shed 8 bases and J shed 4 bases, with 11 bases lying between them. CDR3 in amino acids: CASHWGGTEAFF. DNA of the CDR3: TGTGCCAGCCATTGGGGGGGCACTGAAGCTTTCTTT.

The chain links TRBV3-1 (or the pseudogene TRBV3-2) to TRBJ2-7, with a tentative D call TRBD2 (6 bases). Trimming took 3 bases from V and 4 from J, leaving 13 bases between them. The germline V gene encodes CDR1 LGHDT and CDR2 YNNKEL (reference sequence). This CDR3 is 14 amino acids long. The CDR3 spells CASSQGGVGYEQYF. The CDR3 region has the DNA TGTGCCAGCAGCCAGGGCGGGGTGGGATACGAGCAGTACTTC.

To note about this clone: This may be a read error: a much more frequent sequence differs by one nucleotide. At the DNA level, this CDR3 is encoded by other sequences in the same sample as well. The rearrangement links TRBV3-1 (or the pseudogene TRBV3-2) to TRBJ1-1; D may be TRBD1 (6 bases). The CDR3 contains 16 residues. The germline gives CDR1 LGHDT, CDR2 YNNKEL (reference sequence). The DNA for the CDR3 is TGTGCCAGCAGCCTCTTTACAGGGCGACTGAACACTGAAGCCTTCTTT. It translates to CASSLFTGRLNTEAFF.

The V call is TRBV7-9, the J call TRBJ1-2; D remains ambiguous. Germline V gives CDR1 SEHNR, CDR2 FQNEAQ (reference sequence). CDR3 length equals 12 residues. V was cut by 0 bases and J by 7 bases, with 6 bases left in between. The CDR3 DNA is TGTGCCAGCAGCTTAGCTGTTGGTGGCTACACCTTC. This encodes CASSLAVGGYTF.

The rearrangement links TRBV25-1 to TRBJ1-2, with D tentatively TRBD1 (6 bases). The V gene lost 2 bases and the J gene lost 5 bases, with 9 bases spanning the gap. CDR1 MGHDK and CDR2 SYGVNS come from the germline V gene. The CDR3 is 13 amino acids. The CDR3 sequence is CASSEGGLYGYTF. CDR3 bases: TGTGCCAGCAGTGAAGGGGGCCTTTATGGCTACACCTTC.

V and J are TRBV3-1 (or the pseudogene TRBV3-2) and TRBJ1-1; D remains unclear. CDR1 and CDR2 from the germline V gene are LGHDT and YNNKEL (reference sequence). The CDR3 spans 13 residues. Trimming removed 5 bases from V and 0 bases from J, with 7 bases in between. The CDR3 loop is CASSRSMNTEAFF. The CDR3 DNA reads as TGTGCCAGCAGCAGGAGCATGAACACTGAAGCTTTCTTT.

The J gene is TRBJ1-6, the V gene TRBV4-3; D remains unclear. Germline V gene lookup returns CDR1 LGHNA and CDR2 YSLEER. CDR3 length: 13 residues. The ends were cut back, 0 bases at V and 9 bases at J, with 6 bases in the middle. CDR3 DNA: TGCGCCAGCAGCCAAGATCGAGGTTCACCCCTCCACTTT. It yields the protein CASSQDRGSPLHF.

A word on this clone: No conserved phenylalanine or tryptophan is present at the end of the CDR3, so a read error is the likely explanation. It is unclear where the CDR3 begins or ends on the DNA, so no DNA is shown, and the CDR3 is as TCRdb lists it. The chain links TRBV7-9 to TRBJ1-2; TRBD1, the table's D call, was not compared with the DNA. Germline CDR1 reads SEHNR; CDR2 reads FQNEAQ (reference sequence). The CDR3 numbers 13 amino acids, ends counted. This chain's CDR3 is CASSTVGVSITGI.

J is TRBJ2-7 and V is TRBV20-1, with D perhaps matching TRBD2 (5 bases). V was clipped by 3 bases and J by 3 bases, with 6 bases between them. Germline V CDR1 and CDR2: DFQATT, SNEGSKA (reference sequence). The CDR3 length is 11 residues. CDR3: CSASGDYEQYF. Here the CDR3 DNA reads TGCAGTGCTAGCGGGGACTACGAGCAGTACTTC.

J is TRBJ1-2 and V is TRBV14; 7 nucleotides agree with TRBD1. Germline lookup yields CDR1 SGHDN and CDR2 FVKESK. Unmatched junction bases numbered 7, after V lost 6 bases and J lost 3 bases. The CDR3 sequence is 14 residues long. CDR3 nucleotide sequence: TGTGCCAGCAGTTACACAGGGGCCGACTATGGCTACACCTTC. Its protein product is CASSYTGADYGYTF.

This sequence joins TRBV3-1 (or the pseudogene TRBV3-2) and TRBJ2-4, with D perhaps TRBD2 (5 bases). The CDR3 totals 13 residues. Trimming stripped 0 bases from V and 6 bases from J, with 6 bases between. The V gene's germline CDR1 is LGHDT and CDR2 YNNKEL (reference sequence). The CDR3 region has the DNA TGTGCCAGCAGCCAAGATGAGGGAAACATTCAGTACTTC. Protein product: CASSQDEGNIQYF.

The CDR3 reads CASSAAETVSYEQYF. The CDR3 DNA reads TGTGCCAGCAGCGCGGCGGAGACAGTTTCCTACGAGCAGTACTTC. The genes are TRBV9 and TRBJ2-7; tentatively, D is TRBD1 (5 bases). The V end was cut by 3 bases, the J end by 1 base, with 14 bases between. Germline CDR1 and CDR2: SGDLS and YYNGEE. The CDR3 consists of 15 residues. Full variable domain (rest looked up from reference TRBV9 and TRBJ2-7): DSGVTQTPKHLITATGQRVTLRCSPRSGDLSVYWYQQSLDQGLQFLIQYYNGEERAKGNILERFSAQQFPDLHSELNLSSLELGDSALYFCASSAAETVSYEQYFGPGTRLTVT.

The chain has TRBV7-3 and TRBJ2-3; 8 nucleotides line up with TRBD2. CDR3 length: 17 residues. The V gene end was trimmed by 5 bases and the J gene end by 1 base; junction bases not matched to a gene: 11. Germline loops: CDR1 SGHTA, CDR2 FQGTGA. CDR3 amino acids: CASSEGVGAGGTDTQYF. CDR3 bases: TGTGCCAGCAGCGAAGGAGTAGGAGCGGGGGGCACAGATACGCAGTATTTT.

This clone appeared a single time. The chain's CDR3 is CASRSGTGDGYTF. The CDR3 nucleotides read TGTGCCAGCAGATCCGGGACAGGGGACGGCTACACCTTC. The chain is built from TRBV12-3 or TRBV12-4 and TRBJ1-2; 10 bases agree with TRBD1. The CDR3 is made up of 13 amino acids. J lost 8 bases, V lost 6 bases, and 6 bases had no gene match.

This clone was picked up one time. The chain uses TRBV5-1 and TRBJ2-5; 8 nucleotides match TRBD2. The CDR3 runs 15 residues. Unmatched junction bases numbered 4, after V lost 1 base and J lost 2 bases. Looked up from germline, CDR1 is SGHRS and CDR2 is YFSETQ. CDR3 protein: CASSLMAGGQETQYF. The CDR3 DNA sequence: TGCGCCAGCAGCTTGATGGCGGGGGGACAAGAGACCCAGTACTTC.

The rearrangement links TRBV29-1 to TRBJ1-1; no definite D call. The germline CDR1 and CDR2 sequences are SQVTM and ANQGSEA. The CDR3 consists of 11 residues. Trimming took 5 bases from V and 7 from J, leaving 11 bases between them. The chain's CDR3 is CSVFLQREAFF. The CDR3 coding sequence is TGCAGCGTTTTTTTACAGCGTGAAGCTTTCTTT.

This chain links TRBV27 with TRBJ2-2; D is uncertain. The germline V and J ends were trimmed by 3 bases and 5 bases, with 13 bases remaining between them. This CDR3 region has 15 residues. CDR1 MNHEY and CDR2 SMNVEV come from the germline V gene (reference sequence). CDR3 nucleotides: TGTGCCAGCAGTTTGGAAGGTCCAGATACCGGGGAGCTGTTTTTT. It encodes CASSLEGPDTGELFF.

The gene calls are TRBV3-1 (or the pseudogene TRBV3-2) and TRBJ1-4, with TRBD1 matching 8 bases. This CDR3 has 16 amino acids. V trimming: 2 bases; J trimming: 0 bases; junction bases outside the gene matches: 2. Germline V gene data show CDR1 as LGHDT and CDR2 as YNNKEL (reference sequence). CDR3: CASSQRTGTTNEKLFF. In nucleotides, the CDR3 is TGTGCCAGCAGCCAAAGGACAGGGACAACTAATGAAAAACTGTTTTTT.

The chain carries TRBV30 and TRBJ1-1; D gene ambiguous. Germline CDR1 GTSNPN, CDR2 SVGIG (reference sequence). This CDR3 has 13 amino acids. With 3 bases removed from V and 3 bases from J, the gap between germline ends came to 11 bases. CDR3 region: CAWRYRRDTEAFF. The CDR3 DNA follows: TGTGCCTGGAGATATCGGAGGGACACTGAAGCTTTCTTT.

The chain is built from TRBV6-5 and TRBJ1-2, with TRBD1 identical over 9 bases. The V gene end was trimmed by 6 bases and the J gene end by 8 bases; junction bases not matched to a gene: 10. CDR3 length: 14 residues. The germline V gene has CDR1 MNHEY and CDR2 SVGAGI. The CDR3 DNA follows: TGTGCCAGCAGAACGGGACAGGGTTTGGTCGGCTACACCTTC. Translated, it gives CASRTGQGLVGYTF.